The clone carrying this T cell receptor (beta chain) has more than one count but fewer than ten. The antigen is unknown. The data were obtained in a study of spatial heterogeneity in lung cancer. On the study more broadly: Available PBMC from follow-up, collected a median of roughly two years after resection, underwent sequencing. Every unique TCR and UMI combination, on average, appeared more than ten times in raw reads.

CDR3 length: 18 amino acids. The J segment lost 8 bases and the V segment lost 7 bases, leaving 20 bases of the junction unmatched. Germline CDR1 and CDR2: WSHSY and SAAADI. Time point in this sample: blood at routine non-recurrence follow-up after resection. No cells were sorted before sequencing. The whole RNA sequenced was extracted from tumor, nontumor lung or frozen PBMC. Findings and caveats of the study: TCRs found ubiquitously expanded in tumor appeared in blood more at resection than at follow-up.

TCRdb fed the 5' RACE reads into MiXCR, producing one record per CDR3 protein. The profile shows fewer than 150,000 distinct CDR3 sequences, 11% of them singletons. The rearrangement joins TRBV10-2 to TRBJ2-1; TRBD2 matches 10 bases. The clonotype originates from a female donor with early-stage non-small cell lung cancer. The material sequenced was PBMCs, taken at follow-up. For the CDR3, the DNA is TGCGCCAGCAAGGGAGGGGTAGTAGCGGGAGGCCGCCTGGATGAGCAGTTCTTC. This codes for CASKGGVVAGGRLDEQFF.